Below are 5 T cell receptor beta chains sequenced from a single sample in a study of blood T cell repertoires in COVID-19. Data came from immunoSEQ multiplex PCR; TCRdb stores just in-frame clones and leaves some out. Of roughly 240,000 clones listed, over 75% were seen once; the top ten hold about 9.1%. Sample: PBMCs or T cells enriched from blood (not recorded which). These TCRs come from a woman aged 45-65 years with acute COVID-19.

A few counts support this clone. CDR3 nucleotides: TGTGCCAGCAGTTTCCTCGGCGGGGACACTGAAGCTTTCTTT. It yields the protein CASSFLGGDTEAFF. V is TRBV27 and J is TRBJ1-1; D is uncertain. CDR3 length: 14 amino acids. V lost 3 bases, J lost 3 bases, and 11 bases lay in between. Germline CDR1 MNHEY, CDR2 SMNVEV (reference sequence).

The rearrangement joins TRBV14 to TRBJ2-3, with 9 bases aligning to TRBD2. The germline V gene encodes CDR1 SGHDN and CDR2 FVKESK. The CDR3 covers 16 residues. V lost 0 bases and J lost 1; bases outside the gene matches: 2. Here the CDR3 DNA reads TGTGCCAGCAGCCAAGAGAGGACTAGCGGCACAGATACGCAGTATTTT. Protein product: CASSQERTSGTDTQYF. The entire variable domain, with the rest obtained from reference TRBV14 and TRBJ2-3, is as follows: EAGVTQFPSHSVIEKGQTVTLRCDPISGHDNLYWYRRVMGKEIKFLLHFVKESKQDESGMPNNRFLAERTGGTYSTLKVQPAELEDSGVYFCASSQERTSGTDTQYFGPGTRLTVL.

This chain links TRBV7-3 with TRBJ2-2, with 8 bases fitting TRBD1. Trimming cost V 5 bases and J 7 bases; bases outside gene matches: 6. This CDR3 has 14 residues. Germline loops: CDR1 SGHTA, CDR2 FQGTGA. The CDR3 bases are TGTGCCAGCAGCCCCGGGACAGGTTTCGGGGAGCTGTTTTTT. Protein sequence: CASSPGTGFGELFF. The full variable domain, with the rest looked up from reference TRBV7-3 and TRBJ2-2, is GAGVSQTPSNKVTEKGKYVELRCDPISGHTALYWYRQSLGQGPEFLIYFQGTGAADDSGLPNDRFFAVRPEGSVSTLKIQRTERGDSAVYLCASSPGTGFGELFFGEGSRLTVL.

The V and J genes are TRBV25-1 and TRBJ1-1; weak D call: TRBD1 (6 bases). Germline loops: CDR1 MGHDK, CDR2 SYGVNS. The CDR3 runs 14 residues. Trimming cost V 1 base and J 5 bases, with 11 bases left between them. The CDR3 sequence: CASSELGAITEAFF. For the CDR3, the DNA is TGTGCCAGCAGTGAATTGGGGGCAATAACTGAAGCTTTCTTT.

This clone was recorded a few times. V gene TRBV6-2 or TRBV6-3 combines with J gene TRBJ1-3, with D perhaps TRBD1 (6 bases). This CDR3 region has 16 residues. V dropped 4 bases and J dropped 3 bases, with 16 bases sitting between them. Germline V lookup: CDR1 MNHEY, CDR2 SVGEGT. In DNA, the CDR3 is TGTGCCAGCAGTTTTGCCGGGGGGGCGTTTGGAAACACCATATATTTT. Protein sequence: CASSFAGGAFGNTIYF.